This paragraph covers one T cell receptor beta chain sequence. This specimen comes from a study of T cell responses to AZD1222 COVID-19 vaccine. The germline V gene encodes CDR1 MNHEY and CDR2 SVGAGI. This CDR3 has 11 amino acids. Trimming removed 7 bases from V and 8 bases from J, with 11 bases in between. Only in-frame clones appear in the TCRdb table, and some are missing; sequencing was by immunoSEQ multiplex PCR. The table includes 150,000 to 200,000 clones, approximately 92% detected once. The sample here was peripheral blood, taken on day 0 of AZD1222 vaccination. This clonotype originated in an adult in good health. J is TRBJ1-2 and V is TRBV6-5; TRBD1 is a possible D gene (5 bases). DNA for the CDR3: TGTGCCAGCACCCAGGGTTTAGGCTACACCTTC. Translating it yields CASTQGLGYTF.